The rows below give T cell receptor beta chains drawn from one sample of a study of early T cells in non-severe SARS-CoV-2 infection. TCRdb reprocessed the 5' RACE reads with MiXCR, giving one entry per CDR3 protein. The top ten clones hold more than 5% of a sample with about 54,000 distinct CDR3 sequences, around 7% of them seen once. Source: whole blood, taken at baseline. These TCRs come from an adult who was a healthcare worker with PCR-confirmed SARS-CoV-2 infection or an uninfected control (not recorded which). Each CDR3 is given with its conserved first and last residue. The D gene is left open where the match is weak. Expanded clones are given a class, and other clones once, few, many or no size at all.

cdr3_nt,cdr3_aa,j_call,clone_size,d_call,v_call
TGTGCCAGCAGCCGAACAGACACCGGGGAGCTGTTTTTT,CASSRTDTGELFF,TRBJ2-2,many,-,TRBV4-2
TGTGCCAGCTCACCAGGGACTGATTCGGGCTACGAGCAGTACTTC,CASSPGTDSGYEQYF,TRBJ2-7,-,-,TRBV18
TGTGCCAGCAGTTTTCTCGTCGGTGGGGGGGAGCAGTTCTTC,CASSFLVGGGEQFF,TRBJ2-1,few,-,TRBV27
TGTGCCACCGAGGGGGGGGTTTCCTACGAGCAGTACTTC,CATEGGVSYEQYF,TRBJ2-7,-,-,TRBV10-3
TGTGCCAGCAGCCAAGTAGCCGTCACAGATACGCAGTATTTT,CASSQVAVTDTQYF,TRBJ2-3,few,-,TRBV3-1
TGTGCCAGCAGCTCGGCGACGAGGGAGCTGTTTTTT,CASSSATRELFF,TRBJ2-2,many,-,TRBV7-2
TGTGCCACCAGCAGAGTGGGCAGGGAGGATCATACGCAGTATTTT,CATSRVGREDHTQYF,TRBJ2-3,few,-,TRBV15
TGTGCCAGCAGCCCCCGGACGGTGGGGAGCAATCAGCCCCAGCATTTT,CASSPRTVGSNQPQHF,TRBJ1-5,many,-,TRBV21-1
TGTGCCAGCAGTTTAAGACTAGCGGGGGGACTAGATACGCAGTATTTT,CASSLRLAGGLDTQYF,TRBJ2-3,many,TRBD2,TRBV12-3/TRBV12-4
TGTGCCAGCAGTTCCTTATCGGGGGCCTCAACCTGGTACTTC,CASSSLSGASTWYF,TRBJ2-7,-,-,TRBV28
TGTGCCAGTAGTTTTGTGGGACGGATCTCCACAGATACGCAGTATTTT,CASSFVGRISTDTQYF,TRBJ2-3,many,-,TRBV19
TGCAGTGCTAGACTTCCCGGGACAGGGGGCGGCGAGCAGTACTTC,CSARLPGTGGGEQYF,TRBJ2-7,few,TRBD1,TRBV20-1
TGTGCCAGCAGTTCGGGGCGCGGCCGGTCGGATACGCAGTATTTT,CASSSGRGRSDTQYF,TRBJ2-3,many,-,TRBV27
TGTGCCAGCAGGACACAGGTCGGCGGAAGGTCCTACGAGCAGTACTTC,CASRTQVGGRSYEQYF,TRBJ2-7,many,-,TRBV6-2/TRBV6-3
TGCGCCAGCAGCCAAGGGAAAAGCTATGGCTACACCTTC,CASSQGKSYGYTF,TRBJ1-2,many,-,TRBV5-1
TGTGCCAGCAGCTTGGGCCGAGGGGACAGGATAAACACTGAAGCTTTCTTT,CASSLGRGDRINTEAFF,TRBJ1-1,many,TRBD1,TRBV5-6
TGTGCCAGCAGTTTTGGACTAGCGGGGGGGCCGTATGAGCAGTTCTTC,CASSFGLAGGPYEQFF,TRBJ2-1,few,TRBD2,TRBV27
TGTGCCAGCAGTGTACTAGCGGGGGTTCAAGAGACCCAGTACTTC,CASSVLAGVQETQYF,TRBJ2-5,-,TRBD2,TRBV6-1
TGTGCCAGCTCGGGACGGGAGACCTACGAGCAGTACTTC,CASSGRETYEQYF,TRBJ2-7,-,-,TRBV28
TGTGCCAGCAGCTTTATGTTCACGGGGACAGGGGACACTGAAGCTTTCTTT,CASSFMFTGTGDTEAFF,TRBJ1-1,few,TRBD1,TRBV11-2
TGCAGCGTTCTAGACAGTAACACTGAAGCTTTCTTT,CSVLDSNTEAFF,TRBJ1-1,medium-sized,-,TRBV29-1
TGTGCCAGCAGCCTCGGGACCGACTTCTATGGCTACACCTTC,CASSLGTDFYGYTF,TRBJ1-2,many,-,TRBV13
TGTGCCAGCAGTTCAGCTAGCGGGGGACCCGATACGCAGTATTTT,CASSSASGGPDTQYF,TRBJ2-3,-,TRBD2,TRBV11-2
TGTGCCAGCAGTTTAGTCCGGGGCTACTACAATGAGCAGTTCTTC,CASSLVRGYYNEQFF,TRBJ2-1,many,-,TRBV28